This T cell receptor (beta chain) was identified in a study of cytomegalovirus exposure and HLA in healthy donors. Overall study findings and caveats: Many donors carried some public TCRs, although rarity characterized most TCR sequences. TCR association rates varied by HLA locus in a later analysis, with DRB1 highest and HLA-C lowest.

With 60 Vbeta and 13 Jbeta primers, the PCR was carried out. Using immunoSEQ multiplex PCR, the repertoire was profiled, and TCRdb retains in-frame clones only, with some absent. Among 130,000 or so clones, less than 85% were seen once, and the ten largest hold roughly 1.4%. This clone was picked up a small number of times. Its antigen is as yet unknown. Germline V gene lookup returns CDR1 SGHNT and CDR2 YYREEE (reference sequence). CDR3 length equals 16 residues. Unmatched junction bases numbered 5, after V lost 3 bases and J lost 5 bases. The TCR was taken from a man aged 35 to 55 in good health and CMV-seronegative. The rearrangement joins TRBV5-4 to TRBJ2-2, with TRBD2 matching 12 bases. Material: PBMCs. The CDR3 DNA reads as TGTGCCAGCAGCTCCGGGACTAGCGGGCTAACCGGGGAGCTGTTTTTT. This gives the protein CASSSGTSGLTGELFF.